The clone carrying this T cell receptor (beta chain) occurred a few times. Antigen unknown. This sample is part of a study of beta chain features in type 1 diabetes. Findings of the study overall: A possible short-template PCR bias applies equally to patients and controls.

The CDR3 extends over 14 amino acids. Germline V gene sequence: CDR1 SNHLY, CDR2 FYNNEI. The V and J ends lost 3 bases and 4 bases respectively, with 10 bases between them. Investigators reverse transcribed all isolated RNA, so they sequenced expressed TCRB transcripts. Naive, central memory and regulatory T cell samples yielded around 3.4 million reads on average. Generated by immunoSEQ multiplex PCR, the TCRdb table keeps only in-frame clones and is missing some. The table records under 800,000 clones, roughly a sixth of them present only once. The sample comprised naive CD4+ T cells from blood. This TCR was recovered from a man between 18 and 29 years old in good health. The chain employs TRBV2 and TRBJ1-5, with D maybe TRBD1 (5 bases). CDR3 in amino acids: CASSDLGGNQPQHF. The CDR3 DNA follows: TGTGCCAGCAGTGATTTGGGGGGAAATCAGCCCCAGCATTTT.